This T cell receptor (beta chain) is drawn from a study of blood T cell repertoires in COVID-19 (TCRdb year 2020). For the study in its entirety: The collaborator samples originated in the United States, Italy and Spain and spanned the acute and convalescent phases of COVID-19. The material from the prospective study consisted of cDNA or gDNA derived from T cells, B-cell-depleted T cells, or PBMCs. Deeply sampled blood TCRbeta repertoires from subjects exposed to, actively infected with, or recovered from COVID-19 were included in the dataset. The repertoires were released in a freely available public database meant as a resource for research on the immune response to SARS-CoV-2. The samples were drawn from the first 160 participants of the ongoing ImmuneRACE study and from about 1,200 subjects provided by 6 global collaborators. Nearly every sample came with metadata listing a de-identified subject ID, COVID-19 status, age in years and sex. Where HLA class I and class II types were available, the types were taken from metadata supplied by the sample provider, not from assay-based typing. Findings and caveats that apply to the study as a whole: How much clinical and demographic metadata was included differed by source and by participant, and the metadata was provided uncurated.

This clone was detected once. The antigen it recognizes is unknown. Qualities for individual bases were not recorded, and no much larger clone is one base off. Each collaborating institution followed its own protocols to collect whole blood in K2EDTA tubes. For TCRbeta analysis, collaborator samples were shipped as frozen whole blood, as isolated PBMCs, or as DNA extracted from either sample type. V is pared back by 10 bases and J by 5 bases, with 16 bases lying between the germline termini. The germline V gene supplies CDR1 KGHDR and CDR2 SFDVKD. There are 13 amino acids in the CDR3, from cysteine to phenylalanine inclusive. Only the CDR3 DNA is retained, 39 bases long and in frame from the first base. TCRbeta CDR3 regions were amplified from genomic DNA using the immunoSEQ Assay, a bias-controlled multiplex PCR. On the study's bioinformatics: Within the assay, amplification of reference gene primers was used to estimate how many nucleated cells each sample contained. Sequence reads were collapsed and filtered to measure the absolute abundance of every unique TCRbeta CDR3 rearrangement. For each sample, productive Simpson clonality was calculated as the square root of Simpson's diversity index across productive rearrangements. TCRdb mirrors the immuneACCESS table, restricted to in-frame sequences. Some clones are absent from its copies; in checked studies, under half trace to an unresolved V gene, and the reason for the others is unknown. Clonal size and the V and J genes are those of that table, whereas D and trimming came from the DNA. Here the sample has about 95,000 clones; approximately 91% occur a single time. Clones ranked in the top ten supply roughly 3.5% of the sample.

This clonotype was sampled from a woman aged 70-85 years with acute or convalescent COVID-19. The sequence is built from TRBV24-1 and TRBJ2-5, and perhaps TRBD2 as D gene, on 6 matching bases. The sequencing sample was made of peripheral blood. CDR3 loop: CATGTGVSETQYF. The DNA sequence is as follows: TGTGCCACTGGAACGGGAGTGAGCGAGACCCAGTACTTC.